These 17 T cell receptor beta chains came from one sample sequenced in a study of blood T cell repertoires in COVID-19. Method: immunoSEQ multiplex PCR; TCRdb's copy keeps in-frame clones and lacks some. Of just over 150,000 clones listed, around 92% are singletons. The sequenced material came from peripheral blood. All receptors derive from a man under 40 with COVID-19, enrolled during active disease.

V is TRBV5-1 and J is TRBJ2-7; 9 bases map to TRBD1. The CDR3 is made up of 15 amino acids. The V gene end was trimmed by 3 bases and the J gene end by 1 base; junction bases not matched to a gene: 5. Germline V lookup: CDR1 SGHRS, CDR2 YFSETQ. The CDR3 nucleotides read TGCGCCAGCAGCTGGGGGGACAGGGATTCCTACGAGCAGTACTTC. This gives the protein CASSWGDRDSYEQYF.

In its sample, this clone was seen once. The chain has TRBV7-2 and TRBJ2-7; possible D gene TRBD1, 6 bases. V was trimmed by 0 bases and J by 6 bases, leaving 6 bases between them. The germline CDR1 and CDR2 sequences are SGHTA and FQGNSA. The CDR3 runs 12 residues. CDR3 coding DNA: TGTGCCAGCAGCTTAGCCAGGGGCGAGCAGTACTTC. It encodes CASSLARGEQYF.

V and J are TRBV2 and TRBJ1-5; a weak D match, TRBD1 (6 bases). The CDR3 covers 14 residues. Germline V CDR1 and CDR2: SNHLY, FYNNEI. V dropped 6 bases and J dropped 0 bases, with 9 bases sitting between them. This chain's CDR3 is CASSGTISNQPQHF. CDR3 sequence (DNA): TGTGCCAGCAGCGGGACAATTAGCAATCAGCCCCAGCATTTT. Full variable domain (remainder filled in from reference TRBV2 and TRBJ1-5): EPEVTQTPSHQVTQMGQEVILRCVPISNHLYFYWYRQILGQKVEFLVSFYNNEISEKSEIFDDQFSVERPDGSNFTLKIRSTKLEDSAMYFCASSGTISNQPQHFGDGTRLSIL.

This clone appeared a single time. V usage is TRBV15 and J usage is TRBJ1-2, with D perhaps TRBD1 (5 bases). The CDR3 has 12 amino acids. Per the germline V gene, CDR1 is LNHNV and CDR2 is YYDKDF (reference sequence). Trimming left V 0 bases short and J 7 bases short, with 6 bases between. The CDR3 nucleotides are TGTGCCACCAGCAGAGACAGGGTTGGCTACACCTTC. Protein sequence: CATSRDRVGYTF.

V is TRBV19 and J is TRBJ1-2; D is perhaps TRBD1 (6 bases). Between the trimmed V and J ends, which lost 5 bases and 2 bases, there was a span of 12 bases. Germline assignment: CDR1 LNHDA and CDR2 SQIVND (reference sequence). The CDR3 extends over 14 amino acids. CDR3: CASSARTANYGYTF. CDR3 sequence (DNA): TGTGCCAGTAGTGCTCGGACAGCCAACTATGGCTACACCTTC.

The gene calls are TRBV7-2 and TRBJ2-1, with D unresolved. V was clipped by 0 bases and J by 3 bases, with 15 bases between them. The CDR3 loop spans 17 amino acids. Germline V gives CDR1 SGHTA, CDR2 FQGNSA. CDR3: CASSLAVVRSSYNEQFF. In DNA form, the CDR3 reads TGTGCCAGCAGCTTAGCGGTAGTCCGATCAAGCTACAATGAGCAGTTCTTC.

J is TRBJ1-5 and V is TRBV6-2 or TRBV6-3; 9 positions agree with TRBD1. CDR3 length: 18 amino acids. Per germline, CDR1 MNHEY and CDR2 SVGEGT. The junction had 12 bases not matched to a gene; V was cut back by 6 bases and J by 0 bases. CDR3 DNA: TGTGCCAGCAGCTCACTCGGGACAGGGCCTAATAGCAATCAGCCCCAGCATTTT. Translation: CASSSLGTGPNSNQPQHF.

The gene calls are TRBV5-8 and TRBJ1-1; D unclear. This CDR3 is 14 amino acids long. With 0 bases removed from V and 5 bases from J, the gap between germline ends came to 11 bases. CDR1 and CDR2 from the germline V gene are SGHTS and YDEGEE. The CDR3 region is CASSLGGVGTEAFF. CDR3 DNA sequence: TGTGCCAGCAGCTTGGGAGGTGTTGGAACTGAAGCTTTCTTT.

The chain employs TRBV19 and TRBJ2-1; 10 bases align to TRBD2. Germline values: CDR1 LNHDA, CDR2 SQIVND (reference sequence). The CDR3 loop spans 16 amino acids. J gave up 0 bases and V 5 bases, and 4 bases lay outside the gene matches. Here the CDR3 reads CASSVASGSSYNEQFF. DNA for the CDR3: TGTGCCAGTAGTGTCGCTAGCGGGAGCTCCTACAATGAGCAGTTCTTC.

V is TRBV27 and J is TRBJ2-1; no definite D call. The CDR3 is made up of 15 amino acids. Germline CDR1 reads MNHEY; CDR2 reads SMNVEV (reference sequence). V was trimmed by 2 bases and J by 0 bases, leaving 8 bases between them. The CDR3 region is CASSLEANSYNEQFF. The CDR3 DNA sequence: TGTGCCAGCAGTTTAGAGGCTAACTCCTACAATGAGCAGTTCTTC.

This clone was counted a single time. The chain couples TRBV19 to TRBJ2-1; D perhaps matches TRBD2 (5 bases). Looked up from germline, CDR1 is LNHDA and CDR2 is SQIVND (reference sequence). The CDR3 length is 14 residues. The V and J ends lost 6 bases and 5 bases respectively, with 14 bases between them. CDR3 region: CASSPQGGNNEQFF. DNA of the CDR3: TGTGCCAGTAGCCCCCAAGGAGGTAACAATGAGCAGTTCTTC.

This clone was seen just once. Additional DNA sequences in this sample encode the identical CDR3. The CDR3 DNA is TGTGCCAGTAGTATCAGGGGGACAGAGACCCAGTACTTC. The encoded protein is CASSIRGTETQYF. The chain recombines TRBV19 with TRBJ2-5; 7 bases are a match to TRBD1. The V gene end was trimmed by 3 bases and the J gene end by 4 bases; junction bases not matched to a gene: 2. CDR3 length: 13 amino acids. The V gene's germline CDR1 is LNHDA and CDR2 SQIVND (reference sequence).

A note on this clone: Other DNA sequences in the same sample also yield this CDR3. The rearrangement joins TRBV5-1 to TRBJ1-4; TRBD1 matches 7 bases. Trimming took 0 bases from V and 0 from J; bases not matched to a gene: 2. The length of the CDR3 is 16 residues. In germline, CDR1 is SGHRS, CDR2 YFSETQ. As DNA, the CDR3 is TGCGCCAGCAGCTTGGCAACAGGGGCAACTAATGAAAAACTGTTTTTT. Translated, it gives CASSLATGATNEKLFF.

The rearrangement links TRBV29-1 to TRBJ2-5, with TRBD2 matching 11 bases. CDR3 length equals 14 residues. Germline V gene data show CDR1 as SQVTM and CDR2 as ANQGSEA. The V gene end was trimmed by 3 bases and the J gene end by 6 bases; junction bases not matched to a gene: 6. CDR3 DNA sequence: TGCAGCGTTGACCGGTCTAGCGGGGGGCAGACCCAGTACTTC. It encodes CSVDRSSGGQTQYF.

This rearrangement joins TRBV4-3 to TRBJ1-5, with TRBD1 as a possible D gene (5 bases). V shed 1 base and J shed 4 bases, with 8 bases lying between them. CDR3 length: 14 amino acids. Germline CDR1 reads LGHNA; CDR2 reads YSLEER. The CDR3, as DNA: TGCGCCAGCAGCCAAGTGCGGGGGAATCAGCCCCAGCATTTT. It specifies CASSQVRGNQPQHF.

The sample holds one count of this clone. This sequence joins TRBV5-1 and TRBJ2-7, with a weak D call TRBD2 (6 bases). V was cut by 4 bases and J by 3 bases, with 14 bases left in between. Germline V CDR1 and CDR2: SGHRS, YFSETQ. The length of the CDR3 is 14 residues. CDR3 DNA: TGCGCCAGCAGCAATCAGGGAGGACGCTACGAGCAGTACTTC. It specifies CASSNQGGRYEQYF.

J is TRBJ2-7 and V is TRBV18; 7 nucleotides agree with TRBD1. V lost 5 bases to trimming and J lost 7 bases; unmatched junction nucleotides: 11. CDR1 and CDR2 (germline): KGHSH, LQKENI. This CDR3 comprises 14 residues. In nucleotides, the CDR3 is TGTGCCAGCTCAGCACAGGGGCTTCTGGGGGAGCAGTACTTC. Translation gives CASSAQGLLGEQYF. The entire variable domain, with the rest obtained from reference TRBV18 and TRBJ2-7, is as follows: NAGVMQNPRHLVRRRGQEARLRCSPMKGHSHVYWYRQLPEEGLKFMVYLQKENIIDESGMPKERFSAEFPKEGPSILRIQQVVRGDSAAYFCASSAQGLLGEQYFGPGTRLTVT.